One sample yielded the 8 T cell receptor beta chains listed below, sequenced in a study of blood T cells in healthy people across ages. PCR was performed a second time for about 6 to 11 cycles using a sample-barcoded 5' primer and a J-beta primer mix. TCRdb itself ran the 5' RACE reads through MiXCR, one entry per CDR3 protein. Of approximately 810,000 distinct CDR3 sequences listed, 29% are singletons. Sequenced: blood. All receptors derive from an elderly woman in good health.

The J gene is TRBJ2-7, the V gene TRBV2; D is unresolved. TRBJ2-5 matches the DNA end more closely, so the J call is doubtful. This CDR3 contains 13 residues. CDR1 and CDR2 (germline): SNHLY, FYNNEI. This CDR3 is CASGSYRVETQYF. CDR3 DNA sequence: TGTGCCAGCGGTTCCTATAGGGTAGAGACCCAGTACTTC.

Comments on this clonotype: Compared with germline, one end of the junction differs, possibly owing to a read error. The genes are TRBV20-1 and TRBJ2-3; 7 positions match TRBD1. The germline gives CDR1 DFQATT, CDR2 SNEGSKA (reference sequence). The CDR3 consists of 15 residues. The CDR3 here is CGASRRQGEGDTQYF. The CDR3 DNA follows: TGCGGTGCCTCACGAAGACAGGGTGAAGGAGATACGCAGTATTTT.

In its sample, this clonotype was seen many times. This chain uses TRBV29-1 with TRBJ2-3, with TRBD1 identical over 8 bases. V dropped 1 base and J dropped 1; count of bases not matched to a gene: 7. The germline V gene has CDR1 SQVTM and CDR2 ANQGSEA. The CDR3 runs 16 residues. The CDR3 coding sequence is TGCAGCGTTGAAGTGTGGGAGGACAGGGGCACAGATACGCAGTATTTT. Translated: CSVEVWEDRGTDTQYF.

This clonotype occurred many times. V is TRBV5-1 and J is TRBJ2-1; either TRBD1 or TRBD2 may supply D (6 bases each). The CDR3 is made up of 14 amino acids. Germline loops: CDR1 SGHRS, CDR2 YFSETQ. V was shortened by 0 bases and J by 10 bases, with 14 bases between the two germline ends. The CDR3 region is CASSLVGGRDEQFF. CDR3 nucleotide sequence: TGCGCCAGCAGCTTGGTGGGGGGCAGGGACGAGCAGTTCTTC. Complete variable domain (other parts from reference TRBV5-1 and TRBJ2-1): KAGVTQTPRYLIKTRGQQVTLSCSPISGHRSVSWYQQTPGQGLQFLFEYFSETQRNKGNFPGRFSGRQFSNSRSEMNVSTLELGDSALYLCASSLVGGRDEQFFGPGTRLTVL.

This clonotype was seen just once. This rearrangement joins TRBV20-1 to TRBJ2-1, with D uncertain. Germline-derived CDR1 and CDR2 are DFQATT and SNEGSKA (reference sequence). V lost 0 bases, J lost 5 bases, and 8 bases lay in between. CDR3 length: 13 amino acids. CDR3 nucleotide sequence: TGCAGTGCTAGAGAACTGGGAAACAATGAGCAGTTCTTC. Residues: CSARELGNNEQFF.

This clonotype was recorded at least ten times. The V call is TRBV2, the J call TRBJ2-5; no clear D gene. Trimming removed 4 bases at V and 4 bases at J, with 10 bases between. Germline lookup yields CDR1 SNHLY and CDR2 FYNNEI. The CDR3 sequence is 13 residues long. CDR3 protein: CASSGTVGETQYF. The CDR3, as DNA: TGTGCCAGCAGTGGGACGGTAGGAGAGACCCAGTACTTC.

In its sample, this clonotype was seen many times. The chain is built from TRBV20-1 and TRBJ2-1; the match to TRBD2 covers 12 bases. The CDR3 loop spans 15 amino acids. V shed 2 bases, J shed 8 bases, and the junction held 7 bases outside the gene matches. Germline V gene sequence: CDR1 DFQATT, CDR2 SNEGSKA (reference sequence). The CDR3 spells CSARHASGGADEQFF. The DNA of the CDR3 is TGCAGTGCTAGACATGCTAGCGGGGGGGCCGATGAGCAGTTCTTC.

This sequence joins TRBV27 and TRBJ2-3, with 8 bases identical to TRBD2. The CDR3 sequence is 19 residues long. CDR1 is MNHEY and CDR2 is SMNVEV in the germline V gene (reference sequence). The V segment lost 6 bases and the J segment 4 bases; nucleotides outside the gene matches: 21. The CDR3: CASSRDPRGLAGGADTQYF. CDR3 DNA: TGTGCCAGCAGCCGCGACCCCCGAGGATTGGCGGGGGGTGCAGATACGCAGTATTTT.